This T cell receptor beta chain was identified during a study of T cell responses to AZD1222 COVID-19 vaccine. Clones were sequenced by immunoSEQ multiplex PCR, and TCRdb holds only the in-frame ones, with some missing. The sample shows 120,000 to 150,000 clones, roughly 89% of them seen only once. CDR1 is KGHSH, CDR2 LQKENI, per germline. Trimming took 3 bases from V and 3 from J; bases not matched to a gene: 10. The CDR3 runs 16 residues. This specimen was peripheral blood, taken 28 days after the second AZD1222 dose. J is TRBJ2-7 and V is TRBV18, with TRBD1 matching over 8 bases. This clonotype was sampled from an adult who received the AZD1222 COVID-19 vaccine. The CDR3 nucleotides read TGTGCCAGCTCACCTTCCCCGGGACAGGACCTCTACGAGCAGTACTTC. This encodes CASSPSPGQDLYEQYF.